One and the same sample provided the 3 T cell receptor beta chains below, sequenced in a study of Graves' ophthalmopathy and Graves' hyperthyroidism. From RNA, the CDR3 regions of TCR beta chains were amplified and sequenced. RT-PCR in the first round used HTBI primers; a second-round multiplex PCR followed. TCRdb re-called the multiplex PCR reads through MiXCR, storing one row per CDR3 protein. This sample carries about 1.2 million distinct CDR3 sequences, 35% to 45% of them seen once, and the ten largest clones take approximately 10%. The sequenced sample consisted of peripheral blood or thyroid tissue (not recorded which). These receptors were obtained from an adult man with Graves' hyperthyroidism.

In this sample, this clonotype turned up a few times. This chain links TRBV7-9 with TRBJ1-2; D remains unclear. In germline, CDR1 is SEHNR, CDR2 FQNEAQ (reference sequence). This CDR3 region has 14 residues. Trimming stripped 1 base from V and 7 bases from J, with 13 bases between. DNA for the CDR3: TGTGCCAGCAGCTTAGATGGACTCGGAGCTGGCTACACCTTC. It yields the protein CASSLDGLGAGYTF.

This clonotype was counted at least ten times. V gene TRBV2 combines with J gene TRBJ2-7; D unclear. This CDR3 comprises 14 residues. Germline V gives CDR1 SNHLY, CDR2 FYNNEI. V was trimmed by 4 bases and J by 4 bases, leaving 14 bases between them. The CDR3 bases are TGTGCCAGCAGTGCCGCCGGGTCGAAATACGAGCAGTACTTC. Translation gives CASSAAGSKYEQYF.

This clonotype was recorded at least ten times. The chain links TRBV10-3 to TRBJ2-6; 8 bases align to TRBD1. The germline V gene has CDR1 ENHRY and CDR2 SYGVKD. This CDR3 is built from 17 residues. Unmatched junction bases numbered 9, after V lost 8 bases and J lost 0 bases. CDR3 sequence (DNA): TGTGCCATCGGTGGGACAGGTCGCCTCTCTGGGGCCAACGTCCTGACTTTC. Translation gives CAIGGTGRLSGANVLTF.